This T cell receptor beta chain was recovered during a study of metastatic and nonmetastatic thyroid tumors. The overall study: Repertoires of blood and of tissue (tumor or nodule) from malignant and benign thyroid patients were compared.

Thyroid surgery was performed in patients who had received no treatment beforehand. As originally analysed: CDR3 differences across clinicopathological groups were used to build a distant-metastasis classifier for papillary thyroid cancer. TCRdb reanalyzed the PCR reads with MiXCR. The V and J calls shown here were made by TCRdb, not taken from the authors' results. The data show about 70,000 clones, 18% seen once. The CDR3 has 16 residues. V was clipped by 4 bases and J by 0 bases; unmatched bases: 5. CDR1 and CDR2 from the germline V gene are LNHDA and SQIVND (reference sequence). There are many counts of this clone. Antigen specificity is unknown. Overall study results and limits: Patients with malignant thyroid tumors reportedly had significantly higher TCR beta diversity than those with benign nodules, in blood and tumor.

The TCR comes from a female donor with papillary thyroid cancer or a benign thyroid nodule (not recorded which). Some clones in this sample may be carry-over from other donors' samples. Sequenced: blood. The chain combines TRBV19 with TRBJ2-1, with 8 bases aligning to TRBD2. CDR3 region: CASSTSGGSSYNEQFF. CDR3 coding DNA: TGTGCCAGTAGTACCAGCGGGGGATCCTCCTACAATGAGCAGTTCTTC.